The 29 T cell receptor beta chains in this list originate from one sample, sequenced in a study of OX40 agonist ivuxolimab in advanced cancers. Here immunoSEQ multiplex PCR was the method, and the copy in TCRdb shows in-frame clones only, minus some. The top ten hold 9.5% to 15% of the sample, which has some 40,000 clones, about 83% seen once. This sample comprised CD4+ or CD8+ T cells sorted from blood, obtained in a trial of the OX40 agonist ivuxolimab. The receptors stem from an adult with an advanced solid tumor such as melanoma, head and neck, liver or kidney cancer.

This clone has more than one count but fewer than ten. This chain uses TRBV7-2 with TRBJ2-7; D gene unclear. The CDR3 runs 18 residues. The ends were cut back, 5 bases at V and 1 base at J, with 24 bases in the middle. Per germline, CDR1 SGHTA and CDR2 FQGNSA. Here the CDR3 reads CASSINWARGISSYEQYF. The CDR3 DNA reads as TGTGCCAGCAGCATCAACTGGGCCCGAGGTATCTCTTCCTACGAGCAGTACTTC.

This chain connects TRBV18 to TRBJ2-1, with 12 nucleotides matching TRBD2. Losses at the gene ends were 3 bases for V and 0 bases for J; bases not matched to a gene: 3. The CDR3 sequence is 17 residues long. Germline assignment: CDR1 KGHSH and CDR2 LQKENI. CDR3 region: CASSPSTSGSSYNEQFF. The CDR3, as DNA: TGTGCCAGCTCACCGTCGACTAGCGGGAGCTCCTACAATGAGCAGTTCTTC.

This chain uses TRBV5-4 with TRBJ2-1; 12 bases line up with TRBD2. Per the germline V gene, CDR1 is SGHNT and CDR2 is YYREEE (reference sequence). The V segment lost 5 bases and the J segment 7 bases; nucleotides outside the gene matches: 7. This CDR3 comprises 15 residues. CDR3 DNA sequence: TGTGCCAGCAGTCCCGGGACTAGCGGGTTAAATGAGCAGTTCTTC. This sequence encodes CASSPGTSGLNEQFF.

In nucleotides, the CDR3 is TGCAGCGTTGAAGGGTTAGGACTAGTCAGCACAGATACGCAGTATTTT. It is translated as CSVEGLGLVSTDTQYF. The chain carries TRBV29-1 and TRBJ2-3, with TRBD2 matching over 7 bases. The CDR3 runs 16 residues. CDR1 and CDR2 (germline): SQVTM, ANQGSEA. V lost 1 base, J lost 0 bases, and 7 bases stayed unmatched.

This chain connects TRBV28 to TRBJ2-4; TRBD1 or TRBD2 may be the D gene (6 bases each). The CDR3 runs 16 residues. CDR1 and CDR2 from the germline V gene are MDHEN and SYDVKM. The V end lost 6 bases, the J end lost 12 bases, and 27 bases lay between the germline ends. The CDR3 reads CASSRYFPGGQGGQYF. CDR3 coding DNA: TGTGCCAGCAGCCGTTACTTCCCCGGGGGACAAGGGGGTCAGTACTTC.

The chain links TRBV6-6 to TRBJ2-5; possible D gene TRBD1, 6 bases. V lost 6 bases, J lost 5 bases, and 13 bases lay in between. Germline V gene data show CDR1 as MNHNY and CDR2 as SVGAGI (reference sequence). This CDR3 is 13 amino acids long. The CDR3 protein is CASSRRGWETQYF. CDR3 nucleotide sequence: TGTGCCAGCAGCCGCAGGGGTTGGGAGACCCAGTACTTC.

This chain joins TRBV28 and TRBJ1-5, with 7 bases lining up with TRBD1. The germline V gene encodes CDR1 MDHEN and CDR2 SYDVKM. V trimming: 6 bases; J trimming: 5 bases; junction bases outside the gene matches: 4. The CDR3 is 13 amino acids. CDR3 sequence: CASRQGLDQPQHF. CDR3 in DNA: TGTGCCAGCAGACAGGGGTTAGATCAGCCCCAGCATTTT.

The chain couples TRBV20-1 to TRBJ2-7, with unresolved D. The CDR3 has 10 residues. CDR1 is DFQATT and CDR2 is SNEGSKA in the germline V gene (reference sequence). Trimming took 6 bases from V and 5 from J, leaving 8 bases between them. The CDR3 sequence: CSAGGNEQYF. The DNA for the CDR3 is TGCAGTGCGGGCGGTAACGAGCAGTACTTC.

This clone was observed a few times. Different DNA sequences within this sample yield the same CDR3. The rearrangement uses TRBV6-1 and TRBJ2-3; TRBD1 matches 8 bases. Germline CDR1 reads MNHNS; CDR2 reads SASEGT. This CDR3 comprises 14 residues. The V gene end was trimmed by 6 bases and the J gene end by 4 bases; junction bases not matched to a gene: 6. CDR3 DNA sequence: TGTGCCAGCAGCCCGGACAGGGTGTCAGATACGCAGTATTTT. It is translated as CASSPDRVSDTQYF.

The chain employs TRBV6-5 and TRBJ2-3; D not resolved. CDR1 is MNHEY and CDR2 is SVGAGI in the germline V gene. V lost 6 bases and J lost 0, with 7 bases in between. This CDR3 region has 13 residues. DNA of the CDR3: TGTGCCAGCAGGGGCGGTAGCACAGATACGCAGTATTTT. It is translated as CASRGGSTDTQYF.

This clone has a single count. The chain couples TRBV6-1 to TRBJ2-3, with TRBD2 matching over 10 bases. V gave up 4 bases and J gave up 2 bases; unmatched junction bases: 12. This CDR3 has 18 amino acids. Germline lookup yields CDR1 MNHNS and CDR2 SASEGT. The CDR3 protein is CASSVSRAGGPITDTQYF. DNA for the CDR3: TGTGCCAGCAGTGTATCTAGAGCGGGAGGGCCCATCACAGATACGCAGTATTTT.

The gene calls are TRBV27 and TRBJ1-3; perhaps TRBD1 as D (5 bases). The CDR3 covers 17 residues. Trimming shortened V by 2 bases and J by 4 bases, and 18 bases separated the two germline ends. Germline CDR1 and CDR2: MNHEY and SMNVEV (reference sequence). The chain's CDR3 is CASSLTGRRELGNTIYF. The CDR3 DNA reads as TGTGCCAGCAGTTTAACGGGGCGTCGGGAATTAGGAAACACCATATATTTT.

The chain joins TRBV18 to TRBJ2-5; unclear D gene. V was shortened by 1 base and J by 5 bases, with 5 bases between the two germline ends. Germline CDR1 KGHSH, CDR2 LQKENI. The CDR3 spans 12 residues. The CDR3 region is CASSPRRETQYF. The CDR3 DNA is TGTGCCAGCTCACCACGGCGGGAGACCCAGTACTTC. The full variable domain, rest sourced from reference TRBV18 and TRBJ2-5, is NAGVMQNPRHLVRRRGQEARLRCSPMKGHSHVYWYRQLPEEGLKFMVYLQKENIIDESGMPKERFSAEFPKEGPSILRIQQVVRGDSAAYFCASSPRRETQYFGPGTRLLVL.

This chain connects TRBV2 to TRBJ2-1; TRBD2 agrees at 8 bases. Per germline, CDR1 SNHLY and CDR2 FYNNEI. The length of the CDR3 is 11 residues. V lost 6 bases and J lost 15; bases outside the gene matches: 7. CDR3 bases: TGTGCCAGCAGGGAGGGTAGCGGGACGTTCTTC. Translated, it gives CASREGSGTFF.

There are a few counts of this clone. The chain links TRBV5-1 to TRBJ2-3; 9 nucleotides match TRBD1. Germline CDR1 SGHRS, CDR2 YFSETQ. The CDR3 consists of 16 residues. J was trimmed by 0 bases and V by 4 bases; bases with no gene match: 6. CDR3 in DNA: TGCGCCAGCAGCCCGGGACAGGGTAGGAGCACAGATACGCAGTATTTT. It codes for CASSPGQGRSTDTQYF.

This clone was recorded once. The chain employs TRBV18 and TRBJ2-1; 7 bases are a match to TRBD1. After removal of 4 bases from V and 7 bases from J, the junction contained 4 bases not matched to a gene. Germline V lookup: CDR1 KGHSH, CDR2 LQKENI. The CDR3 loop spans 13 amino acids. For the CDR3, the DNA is TGTGCCAGCTCACTAAGACAGGGAAATGAGCAGTTCTTC. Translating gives CASSLRQGNEQFF.

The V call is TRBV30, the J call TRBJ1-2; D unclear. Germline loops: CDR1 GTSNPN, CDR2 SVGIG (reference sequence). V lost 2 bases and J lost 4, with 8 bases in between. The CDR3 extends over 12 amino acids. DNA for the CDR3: TGTGCCTGGAGTCCGCAGTTCTATGGCTACACCTTC. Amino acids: CAWSPQFYGYTF.

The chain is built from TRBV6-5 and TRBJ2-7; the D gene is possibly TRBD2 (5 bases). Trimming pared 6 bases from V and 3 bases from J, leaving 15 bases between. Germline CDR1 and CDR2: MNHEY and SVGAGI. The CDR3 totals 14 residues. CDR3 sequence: CASRTGLSYYEQYF. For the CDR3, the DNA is TGTGCCAGCAGAACCGGACTTTCCTACTACGAGCAGTACTTC.

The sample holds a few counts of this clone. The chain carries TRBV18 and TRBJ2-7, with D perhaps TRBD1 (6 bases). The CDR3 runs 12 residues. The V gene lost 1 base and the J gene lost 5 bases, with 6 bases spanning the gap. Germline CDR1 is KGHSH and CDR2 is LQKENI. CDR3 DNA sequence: TGTGCCAGCTCACCACAGGGGGACGAGCAGTACTTC. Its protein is CASSPQGDEQYF.

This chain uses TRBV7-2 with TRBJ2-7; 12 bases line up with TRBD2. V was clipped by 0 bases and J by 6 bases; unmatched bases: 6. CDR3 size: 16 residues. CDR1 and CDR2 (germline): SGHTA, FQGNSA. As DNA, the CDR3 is TGTGCCAGCAGCTTAGCGACTAGCGGGAGTCTGGCCGAGCAGTACTTC. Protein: CASSLATSGSLAEQYF.

The DNA for the CDR3 is TGTGCCAGCAGCGTAGTAGCCGGGGCGGCAGATACGCAGTATTTT. Protein product: CASSVVAGAADTQYF. The chain employs TRBV9 and TRBJ2-3; D is perhaps TRBD1 or TRBD2 (5 bases each). The germline V gene encodes CDR1 SGDLS and CDR2 YYNGEE. Deletions cut 0 bases from V and 4 bases from J, with 12 bases between. CDR3 length equals 15 residues.

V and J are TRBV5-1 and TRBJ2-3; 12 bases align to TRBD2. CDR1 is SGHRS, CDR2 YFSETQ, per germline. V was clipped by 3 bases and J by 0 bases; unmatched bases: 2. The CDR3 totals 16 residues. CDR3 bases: TGCGCCAGCAGCTCGGGGACTAGCGGGAGCACAGATACGCAGTATTTT. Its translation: CASSSGTSGSTDTQYF.

This chain's CDR3 is CASSLDPNTEAFF. For the CDR3, the DNA is TGCGCCAGCAGCTTGGACCCGAACACTGAAGCTTTCTTT. The chain is built from TRBV5-1 and TRBJ1-1; D ambiguous. V lost 0 bases and J lost 1, with 4 bases in between. This CDR3 is built from 13 residues. CDR1 is SGHRS, CDR2 YFSETQ, per germline. The full variable domain, completed using reference TRBV5-1 and TRBJ1-1, is KAGVTQTPRYLIKTRGQQVTLSCSPISGHRSVSWYQQTPGQGLQFLFEYFSETQRNKGNFPGRFSGRQFSNSRSEMNVSTLELGDSALYLCASSLDPNTEAFFGQGTRLTVV.

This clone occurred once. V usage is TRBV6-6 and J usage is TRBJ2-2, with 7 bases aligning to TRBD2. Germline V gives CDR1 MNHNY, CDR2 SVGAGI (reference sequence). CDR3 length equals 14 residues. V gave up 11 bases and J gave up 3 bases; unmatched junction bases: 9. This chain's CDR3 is CAGSRDYHTGELFF. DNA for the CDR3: TGTGCCGGCTCACGGGACTACCACACCGGGGAGCTGTTTTTT.

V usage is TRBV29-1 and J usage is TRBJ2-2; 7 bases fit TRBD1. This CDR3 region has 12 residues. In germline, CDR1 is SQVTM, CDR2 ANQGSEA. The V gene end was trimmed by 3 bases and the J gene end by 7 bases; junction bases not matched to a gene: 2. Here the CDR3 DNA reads TGCAGCGTTGACAGGGACAGCGGGGAGCTGTTTTTT. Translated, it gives CSVDRDSGELFF.

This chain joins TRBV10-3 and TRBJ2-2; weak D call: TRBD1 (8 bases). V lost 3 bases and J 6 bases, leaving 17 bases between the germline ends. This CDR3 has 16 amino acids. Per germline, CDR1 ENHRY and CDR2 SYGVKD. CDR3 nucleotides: TGTGCCATCAGTGACTCAGGACAGGGAGGGGCCGGGGAGCTGTTTTTT. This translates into CAISDSGQGGAGELFF.

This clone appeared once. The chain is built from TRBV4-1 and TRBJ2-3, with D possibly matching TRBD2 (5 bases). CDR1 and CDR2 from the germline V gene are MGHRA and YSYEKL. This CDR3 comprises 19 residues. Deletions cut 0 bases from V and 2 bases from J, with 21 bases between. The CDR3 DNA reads TGCGCCAGCAGCCAAGACGCGGGTGCCAGCCGGTATAACACAGATACGCAGTATTTT. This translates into CASSQDAGASRYNTDTQYF.

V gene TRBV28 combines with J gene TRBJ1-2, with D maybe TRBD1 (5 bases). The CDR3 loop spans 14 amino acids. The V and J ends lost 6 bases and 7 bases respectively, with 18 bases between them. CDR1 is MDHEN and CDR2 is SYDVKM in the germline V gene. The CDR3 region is CASSSGTRGGGYTF. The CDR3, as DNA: TGTGCCAGCAGCTCCGGCACCCGGGGGGGTGGCTACACCTTC.

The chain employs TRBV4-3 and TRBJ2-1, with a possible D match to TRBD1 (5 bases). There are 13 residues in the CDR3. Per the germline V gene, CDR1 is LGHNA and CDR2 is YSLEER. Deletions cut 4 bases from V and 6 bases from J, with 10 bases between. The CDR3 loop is CASSPSTGNEQFF. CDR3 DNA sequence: TGCGCCAGCAGCCCCTCCACAGGCAATGAGCAGTTCTTC.